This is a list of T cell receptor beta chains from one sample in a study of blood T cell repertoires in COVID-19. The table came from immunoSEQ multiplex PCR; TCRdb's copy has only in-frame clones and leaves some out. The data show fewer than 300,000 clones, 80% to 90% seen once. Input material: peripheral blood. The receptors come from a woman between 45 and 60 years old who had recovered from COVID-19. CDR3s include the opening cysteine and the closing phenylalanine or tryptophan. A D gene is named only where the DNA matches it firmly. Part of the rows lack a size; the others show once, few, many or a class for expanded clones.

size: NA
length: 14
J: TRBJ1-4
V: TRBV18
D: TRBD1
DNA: TGTGCCAGCTCACCGGACAGGGGTAATGAAAAACTGTTTTTT
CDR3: CASSPDRGNEKLFF

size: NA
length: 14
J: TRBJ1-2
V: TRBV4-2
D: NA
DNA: TGTGCCAGCAGCCAAGACGGCGGGGTAGAGGGCTACACCTTC
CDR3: CASSQDGGVEGYTF

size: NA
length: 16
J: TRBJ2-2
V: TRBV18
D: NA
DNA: TGTGCCAGCTCACCCCTGGGGCGCGGGATCACCGGGGAGCTGTTTTTT
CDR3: CASSPLGRGITGELFF

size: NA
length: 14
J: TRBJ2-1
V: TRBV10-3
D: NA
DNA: TGTGCCACAACCGGCGTCACTCTAGGTAATGAGCAGTTCTTC
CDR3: CATTGVTLGNEQFF

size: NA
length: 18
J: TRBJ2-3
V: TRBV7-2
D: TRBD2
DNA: TGTGCCAGCAGCCCCGGACTAGCGGGGGGTAAGGTCACAGATACGCAGTATTTT
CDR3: CASSPGLAGGKVTDTQYF

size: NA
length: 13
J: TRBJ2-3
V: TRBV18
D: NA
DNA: TGTGCCAGCTCCCAAGACGACCCACAGAGTCAGTATTTT
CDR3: CASSQDDPQSQYF

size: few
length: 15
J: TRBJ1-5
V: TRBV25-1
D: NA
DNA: TGTGCCAGCAGGGTTACGGGACACATCAATCAGCCCCAGCATTTT
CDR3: CASRVTGHINQPQHF

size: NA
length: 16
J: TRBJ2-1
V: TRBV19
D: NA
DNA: TGTGCCCCTGACCAGTCATACAGCCTCTCCTACAATGAGCAGTTCTTC
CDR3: CAPDQSYSLSYNEQFF

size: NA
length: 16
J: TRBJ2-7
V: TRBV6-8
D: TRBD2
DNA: TGTGCCAGCAGTACGTCTGAGCGGGGGACCTCCTACGAGCAGTACTTC
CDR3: CASSTSERGTSYEQYF

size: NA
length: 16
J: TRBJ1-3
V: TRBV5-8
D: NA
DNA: TGTGCCAGCAGTTATTCCGGGATCAACTCTGGAAACACCATATATTTT
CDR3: CASSYSGINSGNTIYF

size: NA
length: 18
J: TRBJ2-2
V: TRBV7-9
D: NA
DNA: TGTGCCAGCAGCTTAGCCTCTCGGAGCCGGGAAGCCACCGGGGAGCTGTTTTTT
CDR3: CASSLASRSREATGELFF

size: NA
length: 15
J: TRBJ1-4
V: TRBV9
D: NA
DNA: TGTGCCAGCAGCGTAGCCTGGGGCACTAATGAAAAACTGTTTTTT
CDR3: CASSVAWGTNEKLFF

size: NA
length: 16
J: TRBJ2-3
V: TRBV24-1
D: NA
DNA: TGTGCCACCAGTGGGGGCCCAGGGGCTAGCACAGATACGCAGTATTTT
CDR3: CATSGGPGASTDTQYF

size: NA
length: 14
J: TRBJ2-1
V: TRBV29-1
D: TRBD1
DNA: TGCAGCGTCGGGGACAGGGGACGAAACAATGAGCAGTTCTTC
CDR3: CSVGDRGRNNEQFF

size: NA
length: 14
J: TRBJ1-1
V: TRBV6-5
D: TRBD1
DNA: TGTGCCAGCAGCTCGGACAGGGTCGGTGCTGAAGCTTTCTTT
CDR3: CASSSDRVGAEAFF

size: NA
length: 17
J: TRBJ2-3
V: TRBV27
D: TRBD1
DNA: TGTGCCAGCAGTTTATCACCTCGACAGGGGGTCGCAGATACGCAGTATTTT
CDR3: CASSLSPRQGVADTQYF

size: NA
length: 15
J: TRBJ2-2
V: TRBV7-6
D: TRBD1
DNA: TGTGCCAGCAGCTCACAGGGGGCTTACACCGGGGAGCTGTTTTTT
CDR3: CASSSQGAYTGELFF

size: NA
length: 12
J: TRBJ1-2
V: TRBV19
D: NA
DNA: TGTGCCAGTACCGACAGCGCCTATGGCTACACCTTC
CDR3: CASTDSAYGYTF

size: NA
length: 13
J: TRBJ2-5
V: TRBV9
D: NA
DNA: TGTGCCAGCAGCGTCTCTGGAGAGGGGGCCCAGTACTTC
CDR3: CASSVSGEGAQYF

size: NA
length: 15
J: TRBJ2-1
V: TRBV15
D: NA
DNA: TGTGCCACCAGCAGACCTTCGGACTCCAGTGGTGAGCAGTTCTTC
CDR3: CATSRPSDSSGEQFF

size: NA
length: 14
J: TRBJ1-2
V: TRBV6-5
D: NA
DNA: TGTGCCAGTTCTACAGACAGGCCAAACTATGGCTACACCTTC
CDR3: CASSTDRPNYGYTF

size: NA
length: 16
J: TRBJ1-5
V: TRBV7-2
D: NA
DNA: TGTGCCAGCAGCTTAAGTCAGGGGATTGTCAATCAGCCCCAGCATTTT
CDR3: CASSLSQGIVNQPQHF

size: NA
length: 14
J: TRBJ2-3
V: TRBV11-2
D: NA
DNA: TGTGCCAGCAGCTTAGTCGGGAGCACAGATACGCAGTATTTT
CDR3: CASSLVGSTDTQYF

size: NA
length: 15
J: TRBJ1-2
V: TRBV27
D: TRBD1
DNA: TGTGCCAGCAGGAGGGAGTGGGGACAGGGCTATGGCTACACCTTC
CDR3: CASRREWGQGYGYTF

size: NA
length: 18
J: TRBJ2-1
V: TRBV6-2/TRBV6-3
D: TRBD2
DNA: TGTGCCAGCAGCCCGGGACTAGCGGGAGGGCCCTCCTACAATGAGCAGTTCTTC
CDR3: CASSPGLAGGPSYNEQFF

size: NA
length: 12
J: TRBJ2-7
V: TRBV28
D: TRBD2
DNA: TGTGCCAGCAGAAGGGAGGGGTACGAGCAGTACTTC
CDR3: CASRREGYEQYF

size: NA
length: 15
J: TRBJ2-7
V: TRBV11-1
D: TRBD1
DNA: TGTGCCAGCAGCTTATATTCAGGGGACAGCTACGAGCAGTACTTC
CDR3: CASSLYSGDSYEQYF

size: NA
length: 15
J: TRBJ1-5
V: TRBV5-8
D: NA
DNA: TGTGCCAGCAGCTTGGTAACGGGTTCAAATCAGCCCCAGCATTTT
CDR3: CASSLVTGSNQPQHF

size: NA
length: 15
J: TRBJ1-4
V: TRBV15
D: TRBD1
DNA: TGTGCCACCAGCCCGCGACAGGGAATGAAGGAAAAACTGTTTTTT
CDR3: CATSPRQGMKEKLFF

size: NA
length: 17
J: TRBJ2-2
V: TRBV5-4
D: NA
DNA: TGTGCCAGCACCACAAGGGGAGGCTTGGGGACCACCGGGGAGCTGTTTTTT
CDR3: CASTTRGGLGTTGELFF

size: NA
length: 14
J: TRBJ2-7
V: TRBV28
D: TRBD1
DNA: TGTGCCAGCAGTCGGACAGGGGACTCCTACGAGCAGTACTTC
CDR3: CASSRTGDSYEQYF

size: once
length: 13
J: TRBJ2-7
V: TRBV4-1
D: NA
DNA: TGCGCCAGCAGCCGGGACACGCGGTACGAGCAGTACTTC
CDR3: CASSRDTRYEQYF

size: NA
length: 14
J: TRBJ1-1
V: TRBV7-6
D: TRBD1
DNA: TGTGCCAGCAGCCTCGGGACAGCTAACACTGAAGCTTTCTTT
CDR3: CASSLGTANTEAFF

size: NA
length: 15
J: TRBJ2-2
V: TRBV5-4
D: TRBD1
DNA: TGTGCCAGCAGTTTAGACAGGGCGAACACCGGGGAGCTGTTTTTT
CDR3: CASSLDRANTGELFF

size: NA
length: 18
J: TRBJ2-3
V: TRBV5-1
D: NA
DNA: TGCGCCAGCAGCCCCACGGGGAGGGGGAGGTACGGCACAGATACGCAGTATTTT
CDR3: CASSPTGRGRYGTDTQYF

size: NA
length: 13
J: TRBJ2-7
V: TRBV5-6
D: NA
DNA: TGTGCCAGCAGCTTGACCAGCTCCTACGAGCAGTACTTC
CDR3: CASSLTSSYEQYF

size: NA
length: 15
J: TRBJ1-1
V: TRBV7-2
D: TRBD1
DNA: TGTGCCAGCAGCTCAGGGGGCGGAAGGTGGACTGAAGCTTTCTTT
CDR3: CASSSGGGRWTEAFF

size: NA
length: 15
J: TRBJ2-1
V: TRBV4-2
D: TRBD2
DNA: TGTGCCAGCAGCCCGCGGACTAGCCTAAACAATGAGCAGTTCTTC
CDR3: CASSPRTSLNNEQFF

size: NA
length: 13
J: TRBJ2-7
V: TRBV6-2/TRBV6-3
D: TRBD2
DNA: TGTGCCAGCAGCCCGACTAGCGGTTACGAGCAGTACTTC
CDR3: CASSPTSGYEQYF

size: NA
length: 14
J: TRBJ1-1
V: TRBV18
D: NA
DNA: TGTGCCAGCTCAGAACGACAGTACATAAATGGAGCTTTCTTT
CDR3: CASSERQYINGAFF

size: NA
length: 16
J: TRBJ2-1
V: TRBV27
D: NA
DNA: TGTGCCAGCAGTCCGAGGGAGGCAGCTCGCTACAATGAGCAGTTCTTC
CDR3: CASSPREAARYNEQFF

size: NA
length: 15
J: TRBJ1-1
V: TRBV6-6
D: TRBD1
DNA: TGTGCCAGCATGAAAACGGGACAGATGAACACTGAAGCTTTCTTT
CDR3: CASMKTGQMNTEAFF

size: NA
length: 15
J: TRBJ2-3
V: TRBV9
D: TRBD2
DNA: TGTGCCAGCAGCGTAGCGTTGCGGGGGTCAGATACGCAGTATTTT
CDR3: CASSVALRGSDTQYF

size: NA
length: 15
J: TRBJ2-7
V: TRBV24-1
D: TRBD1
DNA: TGTGCCACCAGTGAAAGGGGGACAGGTTCCTACGAGCAGTACTTC
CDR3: CATSERGTGSYEQYF

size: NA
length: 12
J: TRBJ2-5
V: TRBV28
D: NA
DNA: TGTGCCAGCAGTTGGGCAAAAGAGACCCAGTACTTC
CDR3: CASSWAKETQYF

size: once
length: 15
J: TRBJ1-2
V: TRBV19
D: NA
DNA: TGTGCCAGTAGTATTATTCGAGGAGGAGAGCGGGGCTACACCTTC
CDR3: CASSIIRGGERGYTF